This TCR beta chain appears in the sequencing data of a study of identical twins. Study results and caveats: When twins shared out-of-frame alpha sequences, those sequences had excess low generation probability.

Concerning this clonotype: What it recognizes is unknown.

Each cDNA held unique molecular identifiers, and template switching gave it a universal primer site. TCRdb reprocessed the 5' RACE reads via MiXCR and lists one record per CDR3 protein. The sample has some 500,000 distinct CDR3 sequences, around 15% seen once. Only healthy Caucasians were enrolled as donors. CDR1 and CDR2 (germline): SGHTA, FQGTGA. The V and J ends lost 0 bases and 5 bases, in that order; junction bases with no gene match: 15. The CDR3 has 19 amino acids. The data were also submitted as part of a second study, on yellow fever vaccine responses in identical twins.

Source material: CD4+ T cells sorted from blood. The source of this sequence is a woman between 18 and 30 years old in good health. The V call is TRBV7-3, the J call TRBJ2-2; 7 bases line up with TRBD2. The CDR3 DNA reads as TGTGCCAGCAGCTTAACTGGAGGGAGGGTAATTCGGCGGACCGGGGAGCTGTTTTTT. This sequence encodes CASSLTGGRVIRRTGELFF.